These T cell receptor beta chains were read from a single sample in a study of T cells in Graves' hyperthyroidism and ophthalmopathy. TCRdb fed the multiplex PCR reads into MiXCR, producing one record per CDR3 protein. In the table there are hundreds of thousands of distinct CDR3 sequences, 45% of which are singletons. Input material: peripheral blood or thyroid tissue (not recorded which). These receptors all stem from an adult man with Graves' disease, either hyperthyroidism or ophthalmopathy (not recorded which). Each CDR3 is given with its conserved first and last residue. D genes are given only for firm matches. Clone size is shown for a subset of rows, as once, few, many or a class of expanded clone.

length: 15; D: -; J: TRBJ1-5; size: -; V: TRBV7-9; DNA: TGTGCCAGCAGCTTCCGGGCCCTAGGCAATCAGCCCCAGCATTTT; CDR3: CASSFRALGNQPQHF
length: 20; D: -; J: TRBJ1-5; size: -; V: TRBV11-2; DNA: TGTGCCAGCAGCTTCCGTTGGGCAGGTCCCGAAGAAAATAGCAATCAGCCCCAGCATTTT; CDR3: CASSFRWAGPEENSNQPQHF
length: 14; D: -; J: TRBJ1-2; size: many; V: TRBV7-2; DNA: TGTGCCAGCAGCACCAGGGACGGGATCTATGGCTACACCTTC; CDR3: CASSTRDGIYGYTF
length: 13; D: TRBD1; J: TRBJ2-5; size: -; V: TRBV15; DNA: TGTGCCACGGCGGGACAGGCTCTCAGGGCCCAGTACTTC; CDR3: CATAGQALRAQYF
length: 13; D: -; J: TRBJ1-2; size: -; V: TRBV2; DNA: TGTGCCAGCAGTGAGGTGACTAACTATGGCTACACCTTC; CDR3: CASSEVTNYGYTF
length: 12; D: TRBD1; J: TRBJ1-1; size: -; V: TRBV29-1; DNA: TGCAGCGGTACGGACAGGGCGGGTGAAACTTTCTTT; CDR3: CSGTDRAGETFF
length: 16; D: -; J: TRBJ1-3; size: -; V: TRBV25-1; DNA: TGTGCCAGCAGTTACTCACAGAGACTCTCTGGAAACACCATATATTTT; CDR3: CASSYSQRLSGNTIYF
length: 14; D: TRBD1; J: TRBJ2-2; size: -; V: TRBV29-1; DNA: TGCAGCGTTGACGGGACAGGGCAATTCGGGGAGCTGTTTTTT; CDR3: CSVDGTGQFGELFF
length: 13; D: -; J: TRBJ1-5; size: -; V: TRBV2; DNA: TGTGCCAGCAAAAAAGGGGTTGGACAGCCCCAGCATTTT; CDR3: CASKKGVGQPQHF
length: 12; D: TRBD1; J: TRBJ2-7; size: -; V: TRBV3-1; DNA: TGTGCTAGACCGGACAGGGACTACGAGCAGTACTTC; CDR3: CARPDRDYEQYF
length: 12; D: -; J: TRBJ1-1; size: -; V: TRBV10-3; DNA: TGTGCCATCAGGGGACTAGCCTCGGAAGCTTTCTTT; CDR3: CAIRGLASEAFF
length: 17; D: -; J: TRBJ1-1; size: -; V: TRBV2; DNA: TGTGCCAGCAGTTTTCGCTGGCAGCCAACCCCGGACACTGAAGCTTTCTTT; CDR3: CASSFRWQPTPDTEAFF
length: 15; D: -; J: TRBJ1-2; size: -; V: TRBV25-1; DNA: TGTGCCAGCAGTTACTCGACAACAGGGATTAATGGCTACACCTTC; CDR3: CASSYSTTGINGYTF
length: 15; D: TRBD1; J: TRBJ1-4; size: few; V: TRBV7-9; DNA: TGTGCCAGCAGCTTAAGTGGACAGGGAAATGAAAAACTGTTTTTT; CDR3: CASSLSGQGNEKLFF
length: 15; D: TRBD2; J: TRBJ2-5; size: -; V: TRBV24-1; DNA: TGTGCCACCAGTGATGCCGGGAGGGCCAGAGAGACCCAGTACTTC; CDR3: CATSDAGRARETQYF
length: 14; D: -; J: TRBJ1-2; size: few; V: TRBV6-6; DNA: TGTGCCAGCAGTGAAGCGGCGGGGGGCTATGGCTACACCTTC; CDR3: CASSEAAGGYGYTF
length: 15; D: TRBD2; J: TRBJ2-7; size: -; V: TRBV10-3; DNA: TGTGCCAGCAGTAGGACTAGCGGGCATTCCTACGAGCAGTACTTC; CDR3: CASSRTSGHSYEQYF
length: 14; D: TRBD1; J: TRBJ1-4; size: few; V: TRBV12-3/TRBV12-4; DNA: TGTGCCAGCAGAACGGACAGGGGAGGGGAAAAACTGTTTTTT; CDR3: CASRTDRGGEKLFF
length: 14; D: TRBD2; J: TRBJ2-7; size: few; V: TRBV12-3/TRBV12-4; DNA: TGCGCCAGCAGCTCATCTAGCGGGGGCTACGAGCAGTACTTC; CDR3: CASSSSSGGYEQYF
length: 14; D: TRBD1; J: TRBJ1-4; size: few; V: TRBV13; DNA: TGTGCCAGCAGCCACACAGGGGAAGGAGAAAAACTGTTTTTT; CDR3: CASSHTGEGEKLFF
length: 13; D: -; J: TRBJ1-2; size: -; V: TRBV19; DNA: TGTGCCAGTAGAAACAGGGCGAACTATGGCTACACCTTC; CDR3: CASRNRANYGYTF
length: 14; D: -; J: TRBJ1-2; size: many; V: TRBV7-8; DNA: TGTGCCAGCAGCTTACAGGGTGGGGACTATGGCTACACCTTC; CDR3: CASSLQGGDYGYTF
length: 16; D: TRBD2; J: TRBJ2-7; size: many; V: TRBV15; DNA: TGTGCCACCAGCAGAGCTGATACGGGAGGGCGATACGAGCAGTACTTC; CDR3: CATSRADTGGRYEQYF
length: 15; D: -; J: TRBJ1-1; size: -; V: TRBV20-1; DNA: TGCAGTGCCGTCGAGGACGGAATCAGTTCGGGGGGGGCTTTCTTT; CDR3: CSAVEDGISSGGAFF
length: 15; D: -; J: TRBJ2-7; size: once; V: TRBV15; DNA: TGTGCCACCGAGTTGGGGTCGGCAGGGTCCTACGAGCAGTACTTC; CDR3: CATELGSAGSYEQYF
length: 13; D: -; J: TRBJ2-7; size: -; V: TRBV20-1; DNA: TGCAGTGTTGGGGCGGGGGCGGTCTACGAGCAGTACTTC; CDR3: CSVGAGAVYEQYF
length: 15; D: TRBD1; J: TRBJ1-2; size: few; V: TRBV2; DNA: TGTGCCAGCTCACCTACCCCACAGGGGAGCTATGGCTACACCTTC; CDR3: CASSPTPQGSYGYTF
length: 15; D: TRBD1; J: TRBJ1-1; size: few; V: TRBV9; DNA: TGTGCCAGCACCCCCTCCGGGACAGGGCACACTGAAGCTTTCTTT; CDR3: CASTPSGTGHTEAFF
length: 11; D: -; J: TRBJ1-2; size: -; V: TRBV2; DNA: TGTGCCAGCAGTGTTTACGGCGGCTACACCTTC; CDR3: CASSVYGGYTF
length: 14; D: TRBD2; J: TRBJ2-7; size: -; V: TRBV11-2; DNA: TGTGCCAGCAGCCTAACTAGCGGGGGGCGTGAGCAGTACTTC; CDR3: CASSLTSGGREQYF
length: 15; D: -; J: TRBJ1-5; size: few; V: TRBV12-3/TRBV12-4; DNA: TGTGCCAGCAGTGGGGAGGGGCTTGGCAATCAGCCCCAGCATTTT; CDR3: CASSGEGLGNQPQHF
length: 13; D: -; J: TRBJ1-2; size: -; V: TRBV5-4; DNA: TGTGCCAGCAGCTTGGTGGGCTCGGGTGGCTACACCTTC; CDR3: CASSLVGSGGYTF
length: 13; D: -; J: TRBJ2-7; size: few; V: TRBV12-3/TRBV12-4; DNA: TGTGCCAGCAGTTTGGGTGGGCTCTACGAGCAGTACTTC; CDR3: CASSLGGLYEQYF
length: 15; D: -; J: TRBJ2-2; size: -; V: TRBV2; DNA: TGTGCCAGCAGTGATATTTCCAGCTTAGGAGGGGAGCTGTTTTTT; CDR3: CASSDISSLGGELFF
length: 15; D: -; J: TRBJ1-2; size: few; V: TRBV7-2; DNA: TGTGCCAGCAGCTTAGTCGGGTTACCTAACTATGGCTACACCTTC; CDR3: CASSLVGLPNYGYTF
length: 14; D: -; J: TRBJ2-5; size: few; V: TRBV7-8; DNA: TGCGCCAGCAGCCGCCTGGACGTGGGGGAGACCCAGTACTTC; CDR3: CASSRLDVGETQYF
length: 15; D: -; J: TRBJ2-7; size: -; V: TRBV12-3/TRBV12-4; DNA: TGTGCCAGCAGGAGCTCCAGGGAAGGGACCTACGAGCAGTACTTC; CDR3: CASRSSREGTYEQYF
length: 14; D: TRBD1; J: TRBJ2-1; size: -; V: TRBV24-1; DNA: TGTGCCACCAGTGATGCCAGGGGGCGGAATGAGCAGTTCTTC; CDR3: CATSDARGRNEQFF
length: 15; D: -; J: TRBJ1-6; size: -; V: TRBV10-3; DNA: TGTGCCATCAGCCAAGATGGGGATTGGAATCCACCCCTCCACTTT; CDR3: CAISQDGDWNPPLHF
length: 14; D: -; J: TRBJ2-7; size: many; V: TRBV10-1; DNA: TGCGCCAGCAGTAAGGACAGCTCTTCCTACGAGCAGTACTTC; CDR3: CASSKDSSSYEQYF
length: 15; D: TRBD2; J: TRBJ2-5; size: once; V: TRBV7-2; DNA: TGTGCTAGGGGCGGGACTAGCGGGAGCCAAGAGACCCAGTACTTC; CDR3: CARGGTSGSQETQYF
length: 14; D: -; J: TRBJ2-7; size: many; V: TRBV2; DNA: TGTGCCAGCAGTGTGCAGGTCACAGCGTACGAGCAGTACTTC; CDR3: CASSVQVTAYEQYF
length: 11; D: -; J: TRBJ1-2; size: -; V: TRBV6-1; DNA: TGTGCCAGCTATGCCTACTATGGCTACACCTTC; CDR3: CASYAYYGYTF
length: 15; D: TRBD1; J: TRBJ2-7; size: -; V: TRBV19; DNA: TGTGCCAGTAGTGCCGCCGGGACAGGGATGATTAGGCAGTACTTC; CDR3: CASSAAGTGMIRQYF
length: 11; D: TRBD1; J: TRBJ2-7; size: -; V: TRBV15; DNA: TGTGCCACCAGCAGGACAGGGGGACAGTACTTC; CDR3: CATSRTGGQYF
length: 14; D: -; J: TRBJ1-2; size: many; V: TRBV19; DNA: TGTGCCAGTAGTAGATCGGAGCGAGTCTATGGCTACACCTTC; CDR3: CASSRSERVYGYTF
length: 14; D: -; J: TRBJ1-2; size: many; V: TRBV7-9; DNA: TGTGCCAGCAGCTTGGAACAGGCCAACTATGGCTACACCTTC; CDR3: CASSLEQANYGYTF
length: 13; D: -; J: TRBJ2-5; size: -; V: TRBV10-3; DNA: TGTGCCATCAGTAGGCAGGGGAATCAGCCCCAGTACTTC; CDR3: CAISRQGNQPQYF
length: 14; D: TRBD1; J: TRBJ2-7; size: -; V: TRBV24-1; DNA: TGTGCCACCAGTGAGACAGGGGGGCCCTACGAGCAGTACTTC; CDR3: CATSETGGPYEQYF
length: 14; D: -; J: TRBJ1-2; size: few; V: TRBV28; DNA: TGTGCCAGCACCTCTGGCGGGTGGAGCTATGGCTACACCTTC; CDR3: CASTSGGWSYGYTF
length: 14; D: -; J: TRBJ2-7; size: many; V: TRBV5-1; DNA: TGCGCCAGCAGCTTGAGGAGGGGTGACTACGAGCAGTACTTC; CDR3: CASSLRRGDYEQYF